Listed below are T cell receptor beta chains from one sample, sequenced in a study of tumor-infiltrating lymphocytes in primary liver carcinoma. In TCRdb, the multiplex PCR reads were re-called with MiXCR into one record per CDR3 protein. The sample has roughly 180,000 distinct CDR3 sequences, 50% to 75% seen once. The sequencing sample was made of peripheral blood. Source of these receptors: a man between 35 and 55 years old with primary liver carcinoma and hepatitis B virus infection. The conserved cysteine and the conserved F or W are not part of the CDR3 here.

V,J,CDR3
TRBV12-3/TRBV12-4,TRBJ1-2,ANTTGRGVYGYT
TRBV12-3/TRBV12-4,TRBJ2-3,ASSFATREFSTDTQY
TRBV6-6,TRBJ1-2,ASRNFGRGSYGYT
TRBV11-1,TRBJ2-5,TISWRTGGETQY
TRBV5-1,TRBJ2-1,ASSLGGTSVGNEQF
TRBV11-2,TRBJ2-3,ANSPRAGGEDTQY
TRBV6-5,TRBJ2-3,ASSYQRRSDTQF
TRBV10-3,TRBJ2-1,AISESLAGDINEQF
TRBV12-3/TRBV12-4,TRBJ1-1,ASSGDRRLNTEAF
TRBV12-3/TRBV12-4,TRBJ2-2,ASSLRQVTGELF
TRBV10-1,TRBJ1-4,ASSESPTWREKLF
TRBV10-3,TRBJ1-5,AISERAGDSNQPQH
TRBV28,TRBJ2-2,ASSLESLNTGELF
TRBV6-5,TRBJ2-3,ATRWEGFPNTQY
TRBV4-1,TRBJ1-5,ASSPGQRNQPQH
TRBV6-5,TRBJ2-6,ASSLIAGGFAGANVLT
TRBV12-3/TRBV12-4,TRBJ1-1,ASSSREGTGFGTEAF
TRBV2,TRBJ2-1,ASRRDTQGNEQF
TRBV11-2,TRBJ2-7,ASSLETVYEQY
TRBV29-1,TRBJ2-7,SGPGYEQY
TRBV28,TRBJ2-1,ASARGAYNEQL
TRBV11-2,TRBJ1-2,ASSLSPNRVRGYT
TRBV29-1,TRBJ2-1,SVEKQGQEQF
TRBV12-3/TRBV12-4,TRBJ1-1,ASSLRAGGVNTEAF
TRBV28,TRBJ2-1,ASSLGGGDELF
TRBV11-2,TRBJ2-7,ARSFRQGYEQY
TRBV12-3/TRBV12-4,TRBJ2-7,ASSARAGEQC
TRBV29-1,TRBJ2-7,SVDPSSGSGEQY
TRBV12-3/TRBV12-4,TRBJ2-1,ASRTTSVNEQF
TRBV28,TRBJ2-5,ASSLYAGGSQETQY
TRBV6-1,TRBJ2-7,ASSGSGYEQY
TRBV11-2,TRBJ2-1,ASSFIQGLAGTHGVDVQF
TRBV6-1,TRBJ1-2,ASEGYGYT
TRBV6-1,TRBJ2-7,ASSALPGQGALEQY
TRBV6-1,TRBJ1-1,ASSEVYMNTEAF
TRBV12-3/TRBV12-4,TRBJ2-7,ASSLAGIGANEQY
TRBV11-2,TRBJ2-7,ARRRANSGYEQY
TRBV11-2,TRBJ2-1,ASTVAGAYDEQF
TRBV4-2,TRBJ2-3,ASSQEDRSPDTQY
TRBV11-2,TRBJ2-2,ASSSSGAGELF
TRBV11-2,TRBJ1-2,VNSLGQQGPYGYT
TRBV29-1,TRBJ2-1,SVDWGSGRINEQF
TRBV10-3,TRBJ2-5,AISVGTYQETQY
TRBV11-2,TRBJ2-7,ASSTSTGSSYERY
TRBV11-2,TRBJ1-5,ASSSNRGKNQPQH
TRBV4-2,TRBJ2-2,ASSQEEVGTGELF
TRBV10-3,TRBJ1-4,AISDVGTTNEKLF